Each of the 27 T cell receptor beta chains below was sequenced from the same sample in a study of T cell repertoires in cytomegalovirus infection. For these TCRs, the target antigens are not known. TCRdb re-analysed the reads in MiXCR, keeping a single row per CDR3 protein. The sample has about 770,000 distinct CDR3 sequences, roughly 28% seen once. The material sequenced was cultured CD8+ T cells from PBMCs, taken from culture after CMV antigen stimulation. These receptors were taken from a human donor in good health (CMV status not recorded). Some clones in this sample may be carry-over from other donors' samples.

This clonotype has at least ten counts. The rearrangement links TRBV7-6 to TRBJ2-3; the D gene could be TRBD1 or TRBD2 (5 bases each). The V gene's germline CDR1 is SGHVS and CDR2 FNYEAQ. The V gene lost 4 bases and the J gene lost 2 bases, with 19 bases spanning the gap. The CDR3 loop spans 17 amino acids. CDR3 coding DNA: TGTGCCAGCAGCTGGAGGACACGCAGGCCGTACACAGATACGCAGTATTTT. This codes for CASSWRTRRPYTDTQYF. The full variable domain, in which reference TRBV7-6 and TRBJ2-3 provide the parts outside the CDR3, is GAGVSQSPRYKVTKRGQDVALRCDPISGHVSLYWYRQALGQGPEFLTYFNYEAQQDKSGLPNDRFSAERPEGSISTLTIQRTEQRDSAMYRCASSWRTRRPYTDTQYFGPGTRLTVL.

This rearrangement joins TRBV27 to TRBJ2-2; D might be TRBD2 (6 bases). The CDR3 loop spans 17 amino acids. Germline V gives CDR1 MNHEY, CDR2 SMNVEV (reference sequence). Trimming pared 3 bases from V and 1 base from J, leaving 15 bases between. CDR3 nucleotides: TGTGCCAGCAGTTTGACTCCCAGGCGGGGGAACACCGGGGAGCTGTTTTTT. It is translated as CASSLTPRRGNTGELFF.

V is TRBV4-3 and J is TRBJ1-6; D perhaps matches TRBD1 (5 bases). CDR1 and CDR2 (germline): LGHNA, YSLEER. V was cut by 1 base and J by 7 bases, with 14 bases left in between. The CDR3 runs to 16 residues. The CDR3 reads CASSQVETAKNSPLHF. CDR3 DNA: TGCGCCAGCAGCCAAGTTGAGACAGCAAAAAATTCACCCCTCCACTTT.

V usage is TRBV5-4 and J usage is TRBJ1-1; no clear D. Germline V gene sequence: CDR1 SGHNT, CDR2 YYREEE (reference sequence). The CDR3 contains 13 residues. V lost 5 bases, J lost 1 base, and 9 bases lay in between. CDR3 DNA sequence: TGTGCCAGCAGGATTACAGAGAACACTGAAGCTTTCTTT. Amino acids: CASRITENTEAFF.

The CDR3 reads CASSLAGGAAETQYF. In DNA, the CDR3 is TGTGCCAGCAGCTTAGCGGGGGGGGCCGCAGAGACCCAGTACTTC. This chain connects TRBV7-6 to TRBJ2-5; possibly TRBD2 for D (7 bases). CDR1 and CDR2 from the germline V gene are SGHVS and FNYEAQ. CDR3 length: 15 residues. Deletions cut 0 bases from V and 4 bases from J, with 12 bases between.

The CDR3 nucleotides are TGTGCCAGCAGCCAGACAGGTCTGAATTCACCCCTCCACTTT. It yields the protein CASSQTGLNSPLHF. The chain is built from TRBV12-3 or TRBV12-4 and TRBJ1-6, with D possibly matching TRBD1 (6 bases). V was pared by 6 bases and J by 7 bases, with 13 bases between. The CDR3 length is 14 residues.

This chain uses TRBV11-3 with TRBJ2-4; 9 bases align to TRBD1. This CDR3 spans 16 amino acids. With V trimmed by 5 bases and J by 5 bases, 10 bases remained unmatched. Germline values: CDR1 SGHNT, CDR2 YENEEA. The DNA of the CDR3 is TGTGCCAGCAGCACAAGGACAGGGGACGGAGAAAACATTCAGTACTTC. Translation gives CASSTRTGDGENIQYF. Based on the CDR3 plus reference TRBV11-3 and TRBJ2-4, the full variable domain is EAGVVQSPRYKIIEKKQPVAFWCNPISGHNTLYWYLQNLGQGPELLIRYENEEAVDDSQLPKDRFSAERLKGVDSTLKIQPAELGDSAVYLCASSTRTGDGENIQYFGAGTRLSVL.

V gene TRBV7-9 combines with J gene TRBJ1-2; D gene uncertain. The germline V and J ends were trimmed by 1 base and 6 bases, with 18 bases remaining between them. The CDR3 contains 16 residues. Germline V lookup: CDR1 SEHNR, CDR2 FQNEAQ (reference sequence). This CDR3 reads CASSLGSILRWDGYTF. CDR3 sequence (DNA): TGTGCCAGCAGCTTAGGCTCCATTCTACGGTGGGATGGCTACACCTTC.

There are many counts of this clonotype. V usage is TRBV12-3 or TRBV12-4 and J usage is TRBJ2-1; 8 bases are a match to TRBD1. After removal of 5 bases from V and 3 bases from J, the junction contained 6 bases not matched to a gene. This CDR3 has 15 residues. This CDR3 is CASSPQDRDYNEQFF. The CDR3 nucleotides are TGTGCCAGCAGTCCCCAGGACAGGGACTACAATGAGCAGTTCTTC.

In this sample, this clonotype turned up a few times. The genes are TRBV7-6 and TRBJ2-3; 7 nucleotides match TRBD2. The germline V gene has CDR1 SGHVS and CDR2 FNYEAQ. The CDR3 has 18 residues. The junction had 18 bases not matched to a gene; V was cut back by 4 bases and J by 5 bases. The CDR3 reads CASSSLPYGGGTGDTQYF. The CDR3 region has the DNA TGTGCCAGCAGCTCCCTCCCGTATGGGGGGGGGACGGGAGATACGCAGTATTTT.

This clonotype occurred many times. The chain couples TRBV7-6 to TRBJ1-1; the D is unclear. Germline V gives CDR1 SGHVS, CDR2 FNYEAQ. This CDR3 has 16 amino acids. Between the trimmed V and J ends, which lost 7 bases and 0 bases, there was a span of 18 bases. CDR3 DNA: TGTGCCAGCACCTCCGGTTGGGGAGCCGTGAACACTGAAGCTTTCTTT. It encodes CASTSGWGAVNTEAFF. Full variable domain (rest looked up from reference TRBV7-6 and TRBJ1-1): GAGVSQSPRYKVTKRGQDVALRCDPISGHVSLYWYRQALGQGPEFLTYFNYEAQQDKSGLPNDRFSAERPEGSISTLTIQRTEQRDSAMYRCASTSGWGAVNTEAFFGQGTRLTVV.

This clonotype was seen more than once but under ten times. J is TRBJ2-4 and V is TRBV7-2, with D uncertain. The CDR3 loop spans 16 amino acids. CDR1 is SGHTA and CDR2 is FQGNSA in the germline V gene. Trimming left V 1 base short and J 0 bases short, with 10 bases between. Here the CDR3 reads CASSLVSQLAKNIQYF. In DNA form, the CDR3 reads TGTGCCAGCAGCTTAGTCTCACAACTAGCCAAAAACATTCAGTACTTC. The full variable domain, rest sourced from reference TRBV7-2 and TRBJ2-4, is GAGVSQSPSNKVTEKGKDVELRCDPISGHTALYWYRQSLGQGLEFLIYFQGNSAPDKSGLPSDRFSAERTGGSVSTLTIQRTQQEDSAVYLCASSLVSQLAKNIQYFGAGTRLSVL.

This clonotype was counted at least ten times. V usage is TRBV7-3 and J usage is TRBJ1-1; D call uncertain. The CDR3 is 14 amino acids. Germline-derived CDR1 and CDR2 are SGHTA and FQGTGA. Trimming took 3 bases from V and 1 from J, leaving 9 bases between them. CDR3 coding DNA: TGTGCCAGCAGCTTCTCCCCGGGGAACACTGAAGCTTTCTTT. Amino acid sequence: CASSFSPGNTEAFF. The entire variable domain, with the rest obtained from reference TRBV7-3 and TRBJ1-1, is as follows: GAGVSQTPSNKVTEKGKYVELRCDPISGHTALYWYRQSLGQGPEFLIYFQGTGAADDSGLPNDRFFAVRPEGSVSTLKIQRTERGDSAVYLCASSFSPGNTEAFFGQGTRLTVV.

This clonotype appeared a few times. The chain links TRBV19 to TRBJ2-1; 10 bases agree with TRBD2. CDR1 and CDR2 from the germline V gene are LNHDA and SQIVND (reference sequence). The CDR3 length is 13 residues. The V and J ends lost 10 bases and 3 bases, in that order; junction bases with no gene match: 3. The CDR3 reads CATTSGVYNEQFF. The CDR3 nucleotides are TGTGCCACAACTAGCGGGGTCTACAATGAGCAGTTCTTC.

This clonotype came up many times. The J gene is TRBJ2-1, the V gene TRBV7-2; D may be TRBD2 (6 bases). Germline V CDR1 and CDR2: SGHTA, FQGNSA. V lost 1 base to trimming and J lost 7 bases, with 11 bases between them. This CDR3 is built from 14 residues. CDR3 sequence (DNA): TGTGCCAGCAGCTTAGGCGGGGCCGGGAATGAGCAGTTCTTC. It yields the protein CASSLGGAGNEQFF.

In this sample, this clonotype turned up many times. The V and J genes are TRBV7-8 and TRBJ1-2, with D maybe TRBD1 (5 bases). This CDR3 contains 14 residues. With 5 bases removed from V and 3 bases from J, the gap between germline ends came to 13 bases. Per germline, CDR1 SGHVS and CDR2 FQNEAQ. The CDR3 loop is CASSQQVADYGYTF. The CDR3 DNA reads TGTGCCAGCAGCCAACAGGTAGCGGACTATGGCTACACCTTC.

The chain employs TRBV27 and TRBJ2-2, with unresolved D. Germline values: CDR1 MNHEY, CDR2 SMNVEV (reference sequence). The CDR3 loop spans 13 amino acids. V was trimmed by 4 bases and J by 5 bases, leaving 8 bases between them. CDR3 sequence reads: CASSSSRTGELFF. CDR3 nucleotide sequence: TGTGCCAGCAGTTCCAGTAGAACCGGGGAGCTGTTTTTT.

Many counts were recorded for this clonotype. The rearrangement joins TRBV7-8 to TRBJ2-2; no clear D. The V gene's germline CDR1 is SGHVS and CDR2 FQNEAQ. V was pared by 5 bases and J by 3 bases, with 16 bases between. CDR3 length equals 16 residues. The CDR3 sequence is CASSLPRGPYTGELFF. The CDR3 DNA reads TGTGCCAGCAGCCTACCCCGTGGGCCCTACACCGGGGAGCTGTTTTTT.

The chain employs TRBV2 and TRBJ2-2, with TRBD2 matching 13 bases. Germline V gene lookup returns CDR1 SNHLY and CDR2 FYNNEI. The J segment lost 2 bases and the V segment lost 9 bases, leaving 24 bases of the junction unmatched. The CDR3 extends over 22 amino acids. The CDR3 spells CARHGADREGLAGILNTGELFF. As DNA, the CDR3 is TGTGCCAGACATGGAGCTGACAGAGAGGGACTAGCGGGGATCTTAAACACCGGGGAGCTGTTTTTT.

This clonotype came up many times. The chain is built from TRBV7-9 and TRBJ2-5, with 9 bases that match TRBD1. The trim removed 5 bases at V and 5 bases at J, leaving 9 bases unmatched. The CDR3 sequence is 15 residues long. The germline V gene has CDR1 SEHNR and CDR2 FQNEAQ (reference sequence). CDR3 in amino acids: CASSLITGGEETQYF. The CDR3 coding sequence is TGTGCCAGCAGCCTGATAACAGGGGGCGAGGAGACCCAGTACTTC.

The chain combines TRBV7-6 with TRBJ2-1, with D possibly matching TRBD2 (5 bases). The length of the CDR3 is 18 residues. Germline V gives CDR1 SGHVS, CDR2 FNYEAQ. The V end lost 1 base, the J end lost 5 bases, and 21 bases lay between the germline ends. The CDR3 loop is CASSLVIYRQAGDNEQFF. CDR3 DNA: TGTGCCAGCAGCTTAGTAATATATCGTCAGGCCGGGGACAATGAGCAGTTCTTC.

V is TRBV12-3 or TRBV12-4 and J is TRBJ1-2, with 8 positions matching TRBD1. Unmatched junction bases numbered 24, after V lost 7 bases and J lost 8 bases. The CDR3 has 18 residues. In DNA, the CDR3 is TGTGCCAGCATTAGGGGGCGTACGGACAGGGAACTTGTTGGAGGCTACACCTTC. Translated, it gives CASIRGRTDRELVGGYTF.

The chain combines TRBV6-5 with TRBJ2-5; D unresolved. V was clipped by 7 bases and J by 1 base, with 13 bases between them. The CDR3 has 14 residues. Germline V gene sequence: CDR1 MNHEY, CDR2 SVGAGI. The CDR3 DNA sequence: TGTGCCAGCAAAGAGTCAGGACCCCAAGAGACCCAGTACTTC. Protein product: CASKESGPQETQYF.

This clonotype has only a few counts. The rearrangement joins TRBV9 to TRBJ2-5; TRBD1 is a possible D gene (6 bases). CDR3 length equals 15 residues. CDR1 is SGDLS and CDR2 is YYNGEE in the germline V gene. Deletions cut 2 bases from V and 1 base from J, with 12 bases between. The CDR3 loop is CASSVRDTSQETQYF. Here the CDR3 DNA reads TGTGCCAGCAGCGTCCGGGACACCTCCCAAGAGACCCAGTACTTC.

The chain combines TRBV25-1 with TRBJ1-1; a possible D gene is TRBD1 (6 bases). CDR1 is MGHDK, CDR2 SYGVNS, per germline. CDR3 length equals 13 residues. V dropped 8 bases and J dropped 0 bases, with 10 bases sitting between them. The CDR3 DNA follows: TGTGCCAGCTTGGGGGCCATGAACACTGAAGCTTTCTTT. This gives the protein CASLGAMNTEAFF.

The CDR3 here is CASGRPNTEAFF. The CDR3 nucleotides are TGTGCCAGTGGACGGCCGAACACTGAAGCTTTCTTT. The chain employs TRBV19 and TRBJ1-1; D remains unclear. Germline V gene data show CDR1 as LNHDA and CDR2 as SQIVND (reference sequence). This CDR3 comprises 12 residues. With 8 bases removed from V and 1 base from J, the gap between germline ends came to 8 bases.

V is TRBV3-1 and J is TRBJ2-1; 8 nucleotides align to TRBD2. The CDR3 sequence is 17 residues long. CDR1 is LGHDT, CDR2 YNNKEL, per germline (reference sequence). V lost 3 bases, J lost 0 bases, and 7 bases stayed unmatched. CDR3 nucleotides: TGTGCCAGCAGCCAGCTTAGCGGGGAAAGCTCCTACAATGAGCAGTTCTTC. Translation gives CASSQLSGESSYNEQFF.